Listed here are 17 T cell receptor beta chains from one sample, sequenced in a study of regulatory dendritic cells for organ transplantation. Sorted T cells were CFSE-labeled and cultured 5 days with allogeneic regulatory or mature dendritic cells at 1:10. Profiled with immunoSEQ multiplex PCR; TCRdb holds only in-frame clones, not every one. The sample comprises about 20,000 clones, approximately 85% of which are singletons, and 0.6% to 0.8% rests with the top ten. For these receptors, no antigen is known. Sequencing input: naive CD4+ T cells from blood cultured with regulatory dendritic cells. Noted subset: CD45RA+ naive T cells. Receptors originate from a human donor in good health.

The chain is built from TRBV6-5 and TRBJ2-1, with 9 bases lining up with TRBD1. V trimming: 6 bases; J trimming: 2 bases; junction bases outside the gene matches: 5. CDR3 length: 15 amino acids. The V gene's germline CDR1 is MNHEY and CDR2 SVGAGI. The CDR3 DNA reads as TGTGCCAGCAGACTGGACAGGGGCACCTACAATGAGCAGTTCTTC. Translation: CASRLDRGTYNEQFF.

The CDR3 DNA follows: TGTGCCAGCAGCACTACTAGCGGGGGATTTAATGAGCAGTTCTTC. Translating it yields CASSTTSGGFNEQFF. The chain carries TRBV4-2 and TRBJ2-1; 11 nucleotides match TRBD2. The V gene end was trimmed by 5 bases and the J gene end by 7 bases; junction bases not matched to a gene: 7. Germline CDR1 and CDR2: LGHNA and YNFKEQ. The CDR3 is 15 amino acids.

The chain joins TRBV21-1 to TRBJ2-7; the table's D call TRBD2 went unverified against the DNA. TRBV21-1 is labeled a pseudogene. This CDR3 has 14 residues. As DNA, the CDR3 is TGTGCCAGCAGCAGGCGGGGTTCGGATTACGAGCAGTACTTC. Its translation: CASSRRGSDYEQYF.

This chain joins TRBV6-1 and TRBJ2-5, with no clear D. The ends were cut back, 7 bases at V and 3 bases at J, with 6 bases in the middle. Germline V gene sequence: CDR1 MNHNS, CDR2 SASEGT. The CDR3 is 11 residues long. CDR3 bases: TGTGCCAGCAACCTTGAAGAGACCCAGTACTTC. This sequence encodes CASNLEETQYF.

The genes are TRBV7-2 and TRBJ2-7; the D gene is possibly TRBD2 (5 bases). Between the trimmed V and J ends, which lost 5 bases and 2 bases, there was a span of 10 bases. Germline V gives CDR1 SGHTA, CDR2 FQGNSA. The CDR3 consists of 13 residues. This CDR3 reads CASSPLGAYEQYF. For the CDR3, the DNA is TGTGCCAGCAGCCCCCTCGGGGCCTACGAGCAGTACTTC.

The chain carries TRBV5-4 and TRBJ2-7, with TRBD1 matching 10 bases. This CDR3 is 14 amino acids long. The germline V gene has CDR1 SGHNT and CDR2 YYREEE (reference sequence). V shed 4 bases and J 4 bases; nucleotides not matched to a gene: 5. The CDR3 is CASSRGQGGYEQYF. The CDR3 DNA follows: TGTGCCAGCAGCAGAGGACAGGGGGGGTACGAGCAGTACTTC.

The rearrangement joins TRBV30 to TRBJ1-6, with TRBD1 as a possible D gene (5 bases). Trimming pared 0 bases from V and 10 bases from J, leaving 16 bases between. This CDR3 comprises 15 residues. Per the germline V gene, CDR1 is GTSNPN and CDR2 is SVGIG (reference sequence). The CDR3, as DNA: TGTGCCTGGAGTGTACGGCGGGACGGAGCGTCACCCCTCCACTTT. This translates into CAWSVRRDGASPLHF. Full variable domain (rest looked up from reference TRBV30 and TRBJ1-6): SQTIHQWPATLVQPVGSPLSLECTVEGTSNPNLYWYRQAAGRGLQLLFYSVGIGQISSEVPQNLSASRPQDRQFILSSKKLLLSDSGFYLCAWSVRRDGASPLHFGNGTRLTVT.

V usage is TRBV6-6 and J usage is TRBJ2-7; 8 positions agree with TRBD1. Germline lookup yields CDR1 MNHNY and CDR2 SVGAGI (reference sequence). The CDR3 is made up of 14 amino acids. V shed 6 bases and J 7 bases; nucleotides not matched to a gene: 11. CDR3 in DNA: TGTGCCAGCAGACTCGGGACAGGCTCGGGGGAGCAGTACTTC. This translates into CASRLGTGSGEQYF.

The gene calls are TRBV19 and TRBJ1-6; maybe TRBD1 (6 bases). In germline, CDR1 is LNHDA, CDR2 SQIVND (reference sequence). This CDR3 is built from 15 residues. V shed 3 bases and J shed 11 bases, with 17 bases lying between them. The DNA of the CDR3 is TGTGCCAGTAGTATTTATGGGGGGCGGAATCCACCCCTCCACTTT. Its translation: CASSIYGGRNPPLHF.

This chain joins TRBV11-2 and TRBJ1-3; D not certain. The CDR3 contains 14 residues. From germline, CDR1 is SGHAT and CDR2 FQNNGV. Trimming cost V 5 bases and J 0 bases, with 8 bases left between them. The DNA for the CDR3 is TGTGCCAGCAGCATTCCGGGCTCTGGAAACACCATATATTTT. Amino acid sequence: CASSIPGSGNTIYF.

This clone was found a few times. The chain combines TRBV6-6 with TRBJ1-5; weak D call: TRBD1 (5 bases). CDR3 size: 15 residues. Per germline, CDR1 MNHNY and CDR2 SVGAGI (reference sequence). V shed 2 bases and J shed 3 bases, with 11 bases lying between them. The CDR3 is CASSYPRGSNQPQHF. CDR3 sequence (DNA): TGTGCCAGCAGTTACCCCCGGGGGTCCAATCAGCCCCAGCATTTT.

The V call is TRBV28, the J call TRBJ2-1; TRBD2 aligns across 15 bases. V shed 6 bases and J 0 bases; nucleotides not matched to a gene: 6. Per germline, CDR1 MDHEN and CDR2 SYDVKM. This CDR3 has 18 residues. The CDR3 nucleotides are TGTGCCAGCAGAGGGACTAGCGGGAGGTCAAGCTCCTACAATGAGCAGTTCTTC. The encoded protein is CASRGTSGRSSSYNEQFF. Variable domain in full (rest from reference TRBV28 and TRBJ2-1): DVKVTQSSRYLVKRTGEKVFLECVQDMDHENMFWYRQDPGLGLRLIYFSYDVKMKEKGDIPEGYSVSREKKERFSLILESASTNQTSMYLCASRGTSGRSSSYNEQFFGPGTRLTVL.

The chain combines TRBV7-3 with TRBJ2-3; 7 bases map to TRBD2. CDR3 length: 15 residues. Looked up from germline, CDR1 is SGHTA and CDR2 is FQGTGA. V shed 4 bases and J 3 bases; nucleotides not matched to a gene: 7. As DNA, the CDR3 is TGTGCCAGCAGCTCGAGCGGGATAGGTACAGATACGCAGTATTTT. It codes for CASSSSGIGTDTQYF.

The chain has TRBV28 and TRBJ2-1; D not resolved. The CDR3 loop spans 14 amino acids. V dropped 5 bases and J dropped 4 bases, with 12 bases sitting between them. CDR1 is MDHEN and CDR2 is SYDVKM in the germline V gene. Written as DNA, the CDR3 is TGTGCCAGCAGTCTCCCAAGACCTTACAATGAGCAGTTCTTC. Translated: CASSLPRPYNEQFF.

V is TRBV6-5 and J is TRBJ1-1, with 7 nucleotides matching TRBD1. With 0 bases clipped from V and 4 bases from J, the junction kept 5 bases outside the gene matches. Germline-derived CDR1 and CDR2 are MNHEY and SVGAGI. This CDR3 has 15 residues. The CDR3 nucleotides are TGTGCCAGCAGTTACTCGATAGCAGGGGGCACTGAAGCTTTCTTT. Translation: CASSYSIAGGTEAFF.

This rearrangement joins TRBV7-2 to TRBJ1-5; D unclear. The ends were cut back, 1 base at V and 7 bases at J, with 11 bases in the middle. CDR1 is SGHTA, CDR2 FQGNSA, per germline. The CDR3 length is 14 residues. This CDR3 is CASSLVSVLQPQHF. The DNA for the CDR3 is TGTGCCAGCAGCTTAGTATCCGTGCTGCAGCCCCAGCATTTT.

Written as DNA, the CDR3 is TGTGCCAGCAGCAAAACCGACAGGGCCGGAAACACCATATATTTT. It is translated as CASSKTDRAGNTIYF. The chain has TRBV7-2 and TRBJ1-3; 7 bases line up with TRBD1. The length of the CDR3 is 15 residues. The germline CDR1 and CDR2 sequences are SGHTA and FQGNSA. The junction had 8 bases not matched to a gene; V was cut back by 5 bases and J by 4 bases.